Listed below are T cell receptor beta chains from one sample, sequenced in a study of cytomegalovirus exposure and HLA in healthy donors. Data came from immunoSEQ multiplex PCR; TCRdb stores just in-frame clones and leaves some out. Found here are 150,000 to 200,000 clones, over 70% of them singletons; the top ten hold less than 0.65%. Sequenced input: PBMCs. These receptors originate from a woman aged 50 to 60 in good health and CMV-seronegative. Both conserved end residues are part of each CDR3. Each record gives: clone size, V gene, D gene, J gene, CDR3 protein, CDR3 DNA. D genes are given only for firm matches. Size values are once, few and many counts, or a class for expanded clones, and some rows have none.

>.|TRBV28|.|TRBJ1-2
CASSLGARDYGYTF
TGTGCCAGCAGTTTGGGGGCGCGAGACTATGGCTACACCTTC
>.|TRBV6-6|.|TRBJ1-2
CASEAGIHGYTF
TGTGCCAGCGAGGCGGGGATACATGGCTACACCTTC
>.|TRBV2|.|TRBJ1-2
CASSAGGAGGNYGYTF
TGTGCCAGCAGTGCCGGGGGGGCCGGTGGGAACTATGGCTACACCTTC
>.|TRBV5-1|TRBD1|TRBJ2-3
CASSPTGDSTDTQYF
TGCGCCAGCAGCCCGACAGGGGATAGCACAGATACGCAGTATTTT
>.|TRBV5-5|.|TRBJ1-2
CASESNYGYTF
TGTGCCAGCGAGAGTAACTATGGCTACACCTTC
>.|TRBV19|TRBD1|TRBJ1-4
CASSPRQGRNEKLFF
TGTGCCAGTAGTCCGCGACAGGGCCGCAATGAAAAACTGTTTTTT
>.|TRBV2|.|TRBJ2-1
CASSEGTGNEQFF
TGTGCCAGCAGTGAAGGGACTGGCAATGAGCAGTTCTTC
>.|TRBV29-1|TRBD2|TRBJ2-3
CSVAGTSGGSSTDTQYF
TGCAGCGTCGCTGGGACTAGCGGGGGGTCTAGCACAGATACGCAGTATTTT
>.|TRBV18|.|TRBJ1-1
CASSPLDGQLNTEAFF
TGTGCCAGCTCACCACTGGATGGACAGTTGAACACTGAAGCTTTCTTT
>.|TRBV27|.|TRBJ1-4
CASSTGLSEKLFF
TGTGCCAGCAGCACAGGGCTAAGTGAAAAACTGTTTTTT
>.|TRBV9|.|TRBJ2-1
CASSVFGDNSYNEQFF
TGTGCCAGCAGCGTTTTCGGGGATAACTCCTACAATGAGCAGTTCTTC
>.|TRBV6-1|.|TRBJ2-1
CASSEGLGRFDEQFF
TGTGCCAGCAGTGAGGGGTTAGGGAGGTTTGATGAGCAGTTCTTC
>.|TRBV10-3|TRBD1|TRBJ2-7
CALSDRGQNEQYF
TGTGCCCTTTCGGACAGGGGGCAGAACGAGCAGTACTTC
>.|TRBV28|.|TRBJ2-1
CASSSAVSYNEQFF
TGTGCCAGCAGTTCCGCGGTATCCTACAATGAGCAGTTCTTC
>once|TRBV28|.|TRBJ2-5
CASDSPGETQYF
TGTGCCAGCGACAGTCCTGGGGAGACCCAGTACTTC
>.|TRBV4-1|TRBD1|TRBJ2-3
CASSQWTGVPTDTQYF
TGCGCCAGCAGCCAGTGGACAGGGGTTCCGACAGATACGCAGTATTTT
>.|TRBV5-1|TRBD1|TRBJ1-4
CASSLELLGQGYEKLFF
TGCGCCAGCAGCTTGGAGCTATTGGGACAGGGTTATGAAAAACTGTTTTTT
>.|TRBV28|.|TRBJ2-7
CASSGNILGGRAYEQYF
TGTGCCAGCAGCGGAAATATCCTGGGAGGAAGGGCCTACGAGCAGTACTTC
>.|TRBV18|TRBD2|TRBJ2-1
CASSVTSGGANEQFF
TGTGCCAGCTCAGTGACTAGCGGAGGGGCCAATGAGCAGTTCTTC
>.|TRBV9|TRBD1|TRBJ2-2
CASSAGTGIVDTGELFF
TGTGCCAGCAGCGCAGGGACAGGGATTGTAGACACCGGGGAGCTGTTTTTT
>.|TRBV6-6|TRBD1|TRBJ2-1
CASRSTTGGSEQFF
TGTGCCAGCAGGAGCACAACAGGGGGGAGTGAGCAGTTCTTC
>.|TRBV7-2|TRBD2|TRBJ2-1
CASSLVSTSGLYNEQFF
TGTGCCAGCAGCTTAGTGTCTACTAGCGGACTTTACAATGAGCAGTTCTTC
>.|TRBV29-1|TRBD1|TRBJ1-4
CAGGDSLLKLFF
TGCGCCGGTGGGGACAGTTTGTTAAAACTGTTTTTT
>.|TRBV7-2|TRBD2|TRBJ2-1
CASSPTRALAGGLANEQFF
TGTGCCAGCAGTCCCACGCGAGCTCTAGCGGGGGGCCTCGCGAATGAGCAGTTCTTC
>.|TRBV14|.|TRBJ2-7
CASSRAGEIYEQYF
TGTGCCAGCAGCCGAGCAGGGGAAATCTACGAGCAGTACTTC
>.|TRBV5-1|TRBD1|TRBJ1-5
CARHSFRDRDPSAQPQHF
TGCGCCAGACATTCTTTCCGGGACAGGGACCCATCGGCTCAGCCCCAGCATTTT
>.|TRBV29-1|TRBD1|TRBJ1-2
CSVRQGSNYGYTF
TGCAGCGTTAGACAGGGCTCGAACTATGGCTACACCTTC
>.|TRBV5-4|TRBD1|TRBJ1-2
CASSRDRPGTANYGYTF
TGTGCCAGCAGCCGAGATCGTCCCGGGACAGCTAACTATGGCTACACCTTC
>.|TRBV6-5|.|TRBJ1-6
CASSSTGPHSPLHF
TGTGCCAGCAGCTCAACAGGGCCCCATTCACCCCTCCACTTT
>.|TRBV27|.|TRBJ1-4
CASSRIRGAAEKLFF
TGTGCCAGCAGTCGCATCCGGGGGGCGGCGGAAAAACTGTTTTTT